The clone carrying this TCR beta chain was found once. Its antigen is as yet unknown. The data originate from a study of T cell responses to AZD1222 COVID-19 vaccine. Study-wide results and caveats: Among spike-specific TCRs, nearly half reportedly target unmutated variant regions.

The protocol was immunoSEQ multiplex PCR, while the TCRdb copy is restricted to in-frame clones and leaves out a portion. The sample lists 150,000 or so clones, nearly 95% occurring once. This CDR3 contains 16 residues. The V gene's germline CDR1 is WSHSY and CDR2 SAAADI. Trimming removed 7 bases at V and 0 bases at J, with 15 bases between. The V gene is TRBV10-2, the J gene TRBJ1-4, with D perhaps TRBD1 (6 bases). This TCR derives from an adult in good health. Sequenced here: peripheral blood, sampled on day 0 of AZD1222 vaccination. DNA for the CDR3: TGCGCCAGCAAACAGGGCACCTTTGCAACTAATGAAAAACTGTTTTTT. Protein product: CASKQGTFATNEKLFF.